These 20 T cell receptor beta chains share one sample of origin, sequenced in a study of blood T cell repertoires in COVID-19. Assay: immunoSEQ multiplex PCR; the TCRdb copy retains only in-frame clones and omits some. The sample lists 270,000 or so clones; roughly 80% were seen once. The specimen was peripheral blood. The receptors stem from a human donor with COVID-19, enrolled during active disease. The donor label of this sample is uncertain.

The chain carries TRBV7-3 and TRBJ2-1; D is unclear. Germline lookup yields CDR1 SGHTA and CDR2 FQGTGA. Trimming cost V 2 bases and J 7 bases, with 9 bases left between them. CDR3 size: 13 residues. CDR3 bases: TGTGCCAGCAGCTTATATCCCGTGAATGAGCAGTTCTTC. It codes for CASSLYPVNEQFF.

V gene TRBV10-1 combines with J gene TRBJ2-7, with a tentative D call TRBD2 (6 bases). CDR3 size: 15 residues. Trimming pared 2 bases from V and 0 bases from J, leaving 11 bases between. From germline, CDR1 is WNHNN and CDR2 SYGVQD (reference sequence). In DNA form, the CDR3 reads TGCGCCAGCAGTGAGGAGCGCGGGGACTCCTACGAGCAGTACTTC. Translated, it gives CASSEERGDSYEQYF.

V is TRBV19 and J is TRBJ2-2; 8 bases match TRBD1. The ends lost 4 bases at V and 6 bases at J; junction bases unmatched: 10. The germline V gene has CDR1 LNHDA and CDR2 SQIVND (reference sequence). The CDR3 sequence is 16 residues long. The CDR3 sequence is CASSKGQGGFAGELFF. CDR3 sequence (DNA): TGTGCCAGTAGTAAAGGACAGGGCGGTTTCGCCGGGGAGCTGTTTTTT. Drawing the rest from reference TRBV19 and TRBJ2-2, the complete variable domain is DGGITQSPKYLFRKEGQNVTLSCEQNLNHDAMYWYRQDPGQGLRLIYYSQIVNDFQKGDIAEGYSVSREKKESFPLTVTSAQKNPTAFYLCASSKGQGGFAGELFFGEGSRLTVL.

The rearrangement links TRBV5-1 to TRBJ2-1, with 7 bases identical to TRBD1. J lost 5 bases, V lost 4 bases, and 6 bases had no gene match. The CDR3 spans 14 residues. Looked up from germline, CDR1 is SGHRS and CDR2 is YFSETQ. The CDR3 region has the DNA TGCGCCAGCAGCACCGGGACAGTCAACAATGAGCAGTTCTTC. This codes for CASSTGTVNNEQFF.

The genes are TRBV19 and TRBJ1-2; 7 bases are shared with TRBD1. Trimming removed 5 bases from V and 8 bases from J; junction bases left unmatched: 11. Germline assignment: CDR1 LNHDA and CDR2 SQIVND (reference sequence). The CDR3 is 14 residues long. This CDR3 reads CASSPSRTGSGYTF. CDR3 nucleotides: TGTGCCAGTAGTCCCTCCCGGACAGGAAGCGGCTACACCTTC. Looking up the rest from reference TRBV19 and TRBJ1-2 gives the full variable domain: DGGITQSPKYLFRKEGQNVTLSCEQNLNHDAMYWYRQDPGQGLRLIYYSQIVNDFQKGDIAEGYSVSREKKESFPLTVTSAQKNPTAFYLCASSPSRTGSGYTFGSGTRLTVV.

The V and J genes are TRBV2 and TRBJ1-1, with 7 bases matching TRBD1. Germline CDR1 reads SNHLY; CDR2 reads FYNNEI. The CDR3 has 14 residues. J was trimmed by 4 bases and V by 2 bases; bases with no gene match: 4. The CDR3 DNA follows: TGTGCCAGCAGTGAAACGAGGGGGCCCACTGAAGCTTTCTTT. This codes for CASSETRGPTEAFF.

With regard to this clone: The same CDR3 is also encoded by other DNA sequences in this sample. The chain combines TRBV14 with TRBJ2-1; unclear D gene. CDR1 SGHDN and CDR2 FVKESK come from the germline V gene. This CDR3 comprises 14 residues. The V gene lost 2 bases and the J gene lost 4 bases, with 9 bases spanning the gap. CDR3 DNA sequence: TGTGCCAGCAGCCAAAGTAGTAGTTACAATGAGCAGTTCTTC. It encodes CASSQSSSYNEQFF.

This clone has only one observation. The genes are TRBV19 and TRBJ1-1, with D hard to call. Trimming removed 4 bases at V and 0 bases at J, with 12 bases between. The CDR3 extends over 15 amino acids. CDR1 and CDR2 from the germline V gene are LNHDA and SQIVND (reference sequence). CDR3 residues: CASSNPRVVNTEAFF. The DNA of the CDR3 is TGTGCCAGTAGTAACCCGAGGGTAGTGAACACTGAAGCTTTCTTT.

V usage is TRBV5-1 and J usage is TRBJ2-3, with 7 bases matching TRBD2. The germline CDR1 and CDR2 sequences are SGHRS and YFSETQ. The CDR3 is 14 residues long. Trimming cost V 0 bases and J 6 bases; bases outside gene matches: 4. CDR3 sequence (DNA): TGCGCCAGCAGCTTGGCCGCGGGGGACGATACGCAGTATTTT. As protein: CASSLAAGDDTQYF.

This rearrangement joins TRBV7-6 to TRBJ2-6; 7 bases line up with TRBD1. The CDR3 spans 16 residues. The junction had 4 bases not matched to a gene; V was cut back by 5 bases and J by 0 bases. From germline, CDR1 is SGHVS and CDR2 FNYEAQ. The CDR3 region is CASSVTGSSGANVLTF. The DNA of the CDR3 is TGTGCCAGCAGCGTGACAGGGTCCTCTGGGGCCAACGTCCTGACTTTC.

This clone is a singleton in its sample. The chain has TRBV3-1 (or the pseudogene TRBV3-2) and TRBJ2-1, with 10 bases aligning to TRBD2. There are 15 residues in the CDR3. Per germline, CDR1 LGHDT and CDR2 YNNKEL (reference sequence). V trimming: 3 bases; J trimming: 8 bases; junction bases outside the gene matches: 7. CDR3 in amino acids: CASSQEAGGPDEQFF. CDR3 DNA sequence: TGTGCCAGCAGCCAGGAAGCGGGAGGGCCCGATGAGCAGTTCTTC.

The genes are TRBV3-1 (or the pseudogene TRBV3-2) and TRBJ1-1; weak D call: TRBD1 (6 bases). V was clipped by 4 bases and J by 1 base, with 7 bases between them. The CDR3 contains 13 residues. Germline CDR1 is LGHDT and CDR2 is YNNKEL (reference sequence). The chain's CDR3 is CASSPQGNTEAFF. CDR3 in DNA: TGTGCCAGCAGCCCACAGGGGAACACTGAAGCTTTCTTT.

V gene TRBV5-1 combines with J gene TRBJ2-3; 8 nucleotides align to TRBD2. The germline CDR1 and CDR2 sequences are SGHRS and YFSETQ. V gave up 4 bases and J gave up 5 bases; unmatched junction bases: 6. The CDR3 is made up of 14 amino acids. The CDR3 here is CASSPSGRGDTQYF. The CDR3 region has the DNA TGCGCCAGCAGCCCCAGCGGGAGAGGAGATACGCAGTATTTT.

The genes are TRBV4-1 and TRBJ2-1; 9 positions match TRBD1. Trimming took 1 base from V and 15 from J; bases not matched to a gene: 10. The CDR3 length is 14 residues. Germline CDR1 and CDR2: MGHRA and YSYEKL. The CDR3 sequence is CASSQGQTGTGSFF. CDR3 coding DNA: TGCGCCAGCAGCCAAGGGCAAACCGGGACAGGGTCGTTCTTC.

The chain combines TRBV19 with TRBJ1-2; maybe TRBD1 (5 bases). The CDR3 extends over 15 amino acids. The germline V and J ends were trimmed by 7 bases and 4 bases, with 19 bases remaining between them. Germline CDR1 is LNHDA and CDR2 is SQIVND (reference sequence). The CDR3 bases are TGTGCCAGTAAACTATCGACAGTAAGCTCCTATGGCTACACCTTC. Encoded protein: CASKLSTVSSYGYTF.

The chain carries TRBV5-4 and TRBJ2-2; 10 positions agree with TRBD1. Germline V gives CDR1 SGHNT, CDR2 YYREEE (reference sequence). This CDR3 is built from 16 residues. Losses at the gene ends were 4 bases for V and 4 bases for J; bases not matched to a gene: 7. The CDR3 reads CASSPLRTGGTGELFF. In DNA, the CDR3 is TGTGCCAGCAGCCCACTAAGGACAGGGGGCACCGGGGAGCTGTTTTTT.

This chain connects TRBV6-6 to TRBJ1-6, with TRBD1 matching over 8 bases. The CDR3 runs 15 residues. The germline gives CDR1 MNHNY, CDR2 SVGAGI (reference sequence). With 4 bases clipped from V and 8 bases from J, the junction kept 7 bases outside the gene matches. The CDR3 spells CASSFSGTGDSPLHF. Written as DNA, the CDR3 is TGTGCCAGCAGTTTCTCCGGGACAGGAGATTCACCCCTCCACTTT.

The CDR3 protein is CAWRTSGNTGELFF. The DNA for the CDR3 is TGTGCCTGGAGGACTAGCGGGAACACCGGGGAGCTGTTTTTT. The rearrangement links TRBV30 to TRBJ2-2; 9 bases align to TRBD2. This CDR3 spans 14 amino acids. CDR1 and CDR2 (germline): GTSNPN, SVGIG (reference sequence). V shed 3 bases, J shed 1 base, and the junction held 0 bases outside the gene matches.

This clone was recorded only once. The V call is TRBV19, the J call TRBJ2-3, with 9 bases matching TRBD2. Germline lookup yields CDR1 LNHDA and CDR2 SQIVND (reference sequence). The CDR3 is made up of 17 amino acids. The ends lost 1 base at V and 1 base at J; junction bases unmatched: 6. In DNA, the CDR3 is TGTGCCAGTAGTATAGTTGGTAGCGGGAGAGGCACAGATACGCAGTATTTT. It encodes CASSIVGSGRGTDTQYF.

Comment on this clone: Other DNA sequences of this sample code for an identical CDR3. The CDR3 DNA reads TGTGCCAGCAGTTCCTCGTACCAAGAGACCCAGTACTTC. This translates into CASSSSYQETQYF. The gene calls are TRBV27 and TRBJ2-5; D unclear. Trimming took off 4 bases at V and 0 bases at J, with 6 bases between the two ends. This CDR3 contains 13 residues. Germline values: CDR1 MNHEY, CDR2 SMNVEV (reference sequence).